Shown below are 23 T cell receptor beta chains from a single sample sequenced in a study of cytomegalovirus exposure and HLA in healthy donors. 60 Vbeta and 13 Jbeta primers were used in PCR. Sequenced by immunoSEQ multiplex PCR; TCRdb stores in-frame clones only, minus some. The data hold approximately 120,000 clones, with 70% to 85% observed a single time. Sequenced sample: PBMCs. These receptors were taken from a woman aged 50 to 60 in good health and CMV-seronegative.

V gene TRBV7-8 combines with J gene TRBJ2-7, with D tentatively TRBD2 (5 bases). The germline V and J ends were trimmed by 1 base and 6 bases, with 10 bases remaining between them. CDR1 and CDR2 from the germline V gene are SGHVS and FQNEAQ. CDR3 size: 13 residues. The CDR3, as DNA: TGTGCCAGCAGCTTAGGGTCGGCGGGCGAGCAGTACTTC. It specifies CASSLGSAGEQYF.

As DNA, the CDR3 is TGCGCCAGCAGCCAAGAGGCGGTGACGGCTGAAGCTTTCTTT. Translating it yields CASSQEAVTAEAFF. The chain is built from TRBV4-3 and TRBJ1-1, with D uncertain. The CDR3 length is 14 residues. Germline CDR1 reads LGHNA; CDR2 reads YSLEER. The V and J ends lost 0 bases and 6 bases respectively, with 11 bases between them.

This chain links TRBV6-6 with TRBJ2-1; the D gene is possibly TRBD1 (5 bases). V was pared by 6 bases and J by 8 bases, with 11 bases between. The CDR3 totals 12 residues. Germline CDR1 reads MNHNY; CDR2 reads SVGAGI (reference sequence). The CDR3 DNA reads TGTGCCAGCAGGCAGGGCGGCGATGAGCAGTTCTTC. As protein: CASRQGGDEQFF.

The chain's CDR3 is CSVEQGITYEQYF. In DNA, the CDR3 is TGCAGCGTTGAACAGGGAATTACCTACGAGCAGTACTTC. V usage is TRBV29-1 and J usage is TRBJ2-7, with D possibly being TRBD1 (5 bases). Trimming cost V 2 bases and J 2 bases, with 10 bases left between them. The CDR3 sequence is 13 residues long. The V gene's germline CDR1 is SQVTM and CDR2 ANQGSEA.

The chain joins TRBV27 to TRBJ2-7, with a weak D call TRBD1 (6 bases). The CDR3 covers 14 residues. CDR1 and CDR2 from the germline V gene are MNHEY and SMNVEV (reference sequence). Trimming cost V 9 bases and J 5 bases, with 20 bases left between them. The CDR3 loop reads CASSNPRGMDEQYF. The CDR3 region has the DNA TGTGCCAGTTCTAATCCCAGGGGTATGGACGAGCAGTACTTC.

The chain has TRBV30 and TRBJ1-3; D might be TRBD1 (6 bases). V was shortened by 7 bases and J by 4 bases, with 14 bases between the two germline ends. Per germline, CDR1 GTSNPN and CDR2 SVGIG (reference sequence). This CDR3 region has 13 residues. Here the CDR3 reads CAFIRGSGNTIYF. Here the CDR3 DNA reads TGTGCCTTCATCAGGGGATCCGGAAACACCATATATTTT.

This clone occurred a few times. This chain links TRBV2 with TRBJ2-3; 7 bases are shared with TRBD1. After removal of 7 bases from V and 2 bases from J, the junction contained 6 bases not matched to a gene. The germline V gene encodes CDR1 SNHLY and CDR2 FYNNEI. The CDR3 totals 14 residues. The chain's CDR3 is CASTRQGYTDTQYF. The CDR3 bases are TGTGCCAGCACCCGACAGGGATACACAGATACGCAGTATTTT.

The chain joins TRBV5-5 to TRBJ1-2, with D unclear. CDR3 length equals 15 residues. Trimming stripped 2 bases from V and 3 bases from J, with 14 bases between. Germline-derived CDR1 and CDR2 are SGHKS and YYEKEE (reference sequence). In DNA, the CDR3 is TGTGCCAGCAGCTTAAGTAGGCAGGTCGACTATGGCTACACCTTC. Translated: CASSLSRQVDYGYTF.

V and J are TRBV4-3 and TRBJ1-5, with D tentatively TRBD1 (5 bases). The CDR3 loop spans 16 amino acids. V gave up 0 bases and J gave up 4 bases, with 13 bases separating them. Germline V lookup: CDR1 LGHNA, CDR2 YSLEER. CDR3 bases: TGCGCCAGCAGCCAAGAATTGGGCAGGGATAATCAGCCCCAGCATTTT. It is translated as CASSQELGRDNQPQHF.

This chain uses TRBV30 with TRBJ1-3, with D unresolved. Trimming left V 4 bases short and J 6 bases short, with 13 bases between. The CDR3 spans 13 residues. Germline CDR1 reads GTSNPN; CDR2 reads SVGIG (reference sequence). DNA for the CDR3: TGTGCCTGGAATGGCGGGGAGGAAAACACCATATATTTT. Its protein product is CAWNGGEENTIYF. Full variable domain (missing parts from reference TRBV30 and TRBJ1-3): SQTIHQWPATLVQPVGSPLSLECTVEGTSNPNLYWYRQAAGRGLQLLFYSVGIGQISSEVPQNLSASRPQDRQFILSSKKLLLSDSGFYLCAWNGGEENTIYFGEGSWLTVV.

This chain's CDR3 is CASIQGVGNQPQHF. CDR3 DNA: TGTGCCAGTATACAGGGCGTGGGCAATCAGCCCCAGCATTTT. This chain connects TRBV19 to TRBJ1-5, with D possibly matching TRBD1 (6 bases). Germline V gives CDR1 LNHDA, CDR2 SQIVND (reference sequence). CDR3 length equals 14 residues. The germline V and J ends were trimmed by 7 bases and 2 bases, with 12 bases remaining between them.

The rearrangement joins TRBV28 to TRBJ1-2; TRBD1 might be the D (5 bases). CDR3 size: 14 residues. From germline, CDR1 is MDHEN and CDR2 SYDVKM. V was cut by 2 bases and J by 9 bases, with 16 bases left in between. Written as DNA, the CDR3 is TGTGCCAGCAGTTTAGCAGGGATAGGGAGGAGCTACACCTTC. This codes for CASSLAGIGRSYTF.

This clone was picked up one time. The CDR3 protein is CASSPLGHLTSGGIKQYF. The CDR3 DNA reads TGTGCCAGCTCACCACTGGGACATTTGACTAGCGGGGGCATCAAGCAGTACTTC. The chain links TRBV18 to TRBJ2-7; 12 bases are shared with TRBD2. V lost 1 base, J lost 8 bases, and 15 bases stayed unmatched. The CDR3 has 18 amino acids. Germline V lookup: CDR1 KGHSH, CDR2 LQKENI.

V usage is TRBV6-6 and J usage is TRBJ2-1; maybe TRBD2 (5 bases). The CDR3 covers 13 residues. The V end was cut by 8 bases, the J end by 9 bases, with 17 bases between. CDR1 is MNHNY and CDR2 is SVGAGI in the germline V gene (reference sequence). CDR3 bases: TGTGCCAGCGGACGTGTTCGGGGAGTTGAGCAGTTCTTC. This sequence encodes CASGRVRGVEQFF.

V and J are TRBV27 and TRBJ2-1; no firm D call. V lost 6 bases to trimming and J lost 4 bases, with 13 bases between them. This CDR3 region has 14 residues. Germline CDR1 is MNHEY and CDR2 is SMNVEV (reference sequence). Here the CDR3 DNA reads TGTGCCAGCAGGTTACGAGCAGCGTACAATGAGCAGTTCTTC. Translating gives CASRLRAAYNEQFF.

V and J are TRBV28 and TRBJ2-7; D is unclear. This CDR3 has 14 amino acids. Trimming left V 3 bases short and J 0 bases short, with 9 bases between. Germline-derived CDR1 and CDR2 are MDHEN and SYDVKM. For the CDR3, the DNA is TGTGCCAGCAGTTTGTCAGGAAGCTCCTACGAGCAGTACTTC. The encoded protein is CASSLSGSSYEQYF.

The rearrangement links TRBV25-1 to TRBJ1-2; TRBD1 is a possible D gene (6 bases). This CDR3 is 12 amino acids long. Trimming stripped 4 bases from V and 6 bases from J, with 9 bases between. The germline V gene has CDR1 MGHDK and CDR2 SYGVNS. The CDR3 reads CASSGNRDGYTF. CDR3 bases: TGTGCCAGCAGTGGAAACAGGGATGGCTACACCTTC.

V usage is TRBV5-4 and J usage is TRBJ2-1; D possibly corresponds to TRBD1 (6 bases). CDR3 length equals 16 residues. Trimming shortened V by 4 bases and J by 6 bases, and 20 bases separated the two germline ends. CDR1 SGHNT and CDR2 YYREEE come from the germline V gene (reference sequence). CDR3 DNA sequence: TGTGCCAGCAGCCCGATAGGACAGTTTGGGGGCAATGAGCAGTTCTTC. Its translation: CASSPIGQFGGNEQFF. Complete variable domain (other parts from reference TRBV5-4 and TRBJ2-1): ETGVTQSPTHLIKTRGQQVTLRCSSQSGHNTVSWYQQALGQGPQFIFQYYREEENGRGNFPPRFSGLQFPNYSSELNVNALELDDSALYLCASSPIGQFGGNEQFFGPGTRLTVL.

About this clone itself: The germline gene is not matched at one end of the junction; a read error may be the cause. V usage is TRBV6-4 and J usage is TRBJ1-2; TRBD1 matches 7 bases. The CDR3 loop spans 15 amino acids. Germline V lookup: CDR1 MRHNA, CDR2 SNTAGT. The CDR3 reads CASSNTGQALFGYTF. The CDR3 bases are TGCGCCAGCAGTAACACCGGACAGGCGCTTTTTGGCTACACCTTC.

This rearrangement joins TRBV19 to TRBJ2-1, with 8 bases that match TRBD1. Germline values: CDR1 LNHDA, CDR2 SQIVND (reference sequence). The CDR3 loop spans 17 amino acids. V was pared by 5 bases and J by 4 bases, with 13 bases of the junction left unmatched. The CDR3, as DNA: TGTGCCAGTAGTCACCCGGTTGATGGGACAGGATACAATGAGCAGTTCTTC. Its translation: CASSHPVDGTGYNEQFF.

This chain joins TRBV9 and TRBJ2-7, with 8 bases lining up with TRBD2. Germline loops: CDR1 SGDLS, CDR2 YYNGEE. J gave up 6 bases and V 2 bases, and 7 bases lay outside the gene matches. The CDR3 runs to 14 residues. The CDR3 loop reads CASSVGTSTGEQYF. The CDR3 DNA reads as TGTGCCAGCAGCGTGGGGACTAGTACGGGCGAGCAGTACTTC.

This sequence joins TRBV7-8 and TRBJ2-1; D is unresolved. The CDR3 runs to 15 residues. V lost 1 base to trimming and J lost 0 bases, with 7 bases between them. Germline-derived CDR1 and CDR2 are SGHVS and FQNEAQ. The CDR3 nucleotides read TGTGCCAGCAGCTTAGGTTGGAGCTCCTACAATGAGCAGTTCTTC. This gives the protein CASSLGWSSYNEQFF.

This chain links TRBV5-8 with TRBJ1-5; possibly TRBD1 for D (5 bases). This CDR3 region has 17 residues. Germline V gives CDR1 SGHTS, CDR2 YDEGEE. V was cut by 4 bases and J by 0 bases, with 17 bases left in between. The CDR3 coding sequence is TGTGCCAGCAGCCAGGGAACGGATTCATATAGCAATCAGCCCCAGCATTTT. It codes for CASSQGTDSYSNQPQHF.